This is a list of T cell receptor beta chains from one sample in a study of T cell responses to AZD1222 COVID-19 vaccine. Here immunoSEQ multiplex PCR was the method, and the copy in TCRdb shows in-frame clones only, minus some. The sample records more than 95,000 clones, approximately 88% being singletons. The starting material was peripheral blood, obtained on day 0 of AZD1222 vaccination. The source of these receptors is an adult in good health. The CDR3 runs from the conserved cysteine through the conserved F or W. The D gene is left open where the match is weak. Clone size is given for some rows only: seen once, a few or many times, or a class if the clone is expanded.

CDR3 length: 14; D gene: -; J gene: TRBJ2-1; V gene: TRBV7-6; clone size: -; CDR3 DNA: TGTGCCAGCAGCACGAGCCAAGGTGGAATCGAGCAGTTCTTC; CDR3 protein: CASSTSQGGIEQFF
CDR3 length: 15; D gene: -; J gene: TRBJ2-7; V gene: TRBV27; clone size: once; CDR3 DNA: TGTGCCAGCAGTTTAATGCGCGAACTTGCCTACGAGCAGTACTTC; CDR3 protein: CASSLMRELAYEQYF
CDR3 length: 13; D gene: -; J gene: TRBJ1-5; V gene: TRBV18; clone size: -; CDR3 DNA: TGTGCCAGCTCACCACTTAATGATCAGCCCCAGCATTTT; CDR3 protein: CASSPLNDQPQHF
CDR3 length: 14; D gene: -; J gene: TRBJ2-5; V gene: TRBV9; clone size: -; CDR3 DNA: TGTGCCAGCAGCGTAGGGGCTAACCAAGAGACCCAGTACTTC; CDR3 protein: CASSVGANQETQYF
CDR3 length: 13; D gene: -; J gene: TRBJ1-1; V gene: TRBV5-8; clone size: -; CDR3 DNA: TGTGCCAGCAGCTTGACAGCGAACACTGAAGCTTTCTTT; CDR3 protein: CASSLTANTEAFF
CDR3 length: 15; D gene: -; J gene: TRBJ1-2; V gene: TRBV9; clone size: -; CDR3 DNA: TGTGCCAGCAGCGTAGCTCAGGGTGCAAGCTATGGCTACACCTTC; CDR3 protein: CASSVAQGASYGYTF
CDR3 length: 13; D gene: -; J gene: TRBJ1-2; V gene: TRBV9; clone size: -; CDR3 DNA: TGTGCCAGCAGCCAACAGCCTAACTATGGCTACACCTTC; CDR3 protein: CASSQQPNYGYTF
CDR3 length: 15; D gene: -; J gene: TRBJ2-7; V gene: TRBV25-1; clone size: -; CDR3 DNA: TGTGCCAGCAGTGAAACGGGCCTCTTTACCTACGAGCAGTACTTC; CDR3 protein: CASSETGLFTYEQYF
CDR3 length: 14; D gene: -; J gene: TRBJ1-6; V gene: TRBV3-1/TRBV3-2; clone size: -; CDR3 DNA: TGTGCCAGCAGCCAGAATTATTATAATTCACCCCTCCACTTT; CDR3 protein: CASSQNYYNSPLHF
CDR3 length: 16; D gene: TRBD1; J gene: TRBJ2-1; V gene: TRBV6-2/TRBV6-3; clone size: -; CDR3 DNA: TGTGCCAGCAGTTACTCGAGACAGGGGGTCGACAATGAGCAGTTCTTC; CDR3 protein: CASSYSRQGVDNEQFF
CDR3 length: 15; D gene: TRBD1; J gene: TRBJ2-3; V gene: TRBV4-1; clone size: once; CDR3 DNA: TGCGCCAGCAGCCAACACGGACAGGGAGCAGATACGCAGTATTTT; CDR3 protein: CASSQHGQGADTQYF
CDR3 length: 14; D gene: TRBD1; J gene: TRBJ2-7; V gene: TRBV28; clone size: once; CDR3 DNA: TGTGCCAGCAGTTCCCCGGGACAGGGTGACGAGCAGTACTTC; CDR3 protein: CASSSPGQGDEQYF
CDR3 length: 15; D gene: -; J gene: TRBJ2-7; V gene: TRBV6-6; clone size: -; CDR3 DNA: TGTGCCAGCAGTTACCGGACGGATCTCTCCTACGAGCAGTACTTC; CDR3 protein: CASSYRTDLSYEQYF
CDR3 length: 16; D gene: -; J gene: TRBJ1-1; V gene: TRBV3-1/TRBV3-2; clone size: -; CDR3 DNA: TGTGCCAGCAGCCAAGAAGGGGAGGGAGTGAACACTGAAGCTTTCTTT; CDR3 protein: CASSQEGEGVNTEAFF
CDR3 length: 13; D gene: TRBD1; J gene: TRBJ1-3; V gene: TRBV12-3/TRBV12-4; clone size: -; CDR3 DNA: TGTGCCAGCACAGGGGGCTCTGGAAACACCATATATTTT; CDR3 protein: CASTGGSGNTIYF
CDR3 length: 16; D gene: TRBD2; J gene: TRBJ2-3; V gene: TRBV4-3; clone size: -; CDR3 DNA: TGCGCCAGCAGCCCTGGGACTAGCGGTAGCACAGATACGCAGTATTTT; CDR3 protein: CASSPGTSGSTDTQYF
CDR3 length: 14; D gene: -; J gene: TRBJ1-6; V gene: TRBV3-1/TRBV3-2; clone size: -; CDR3 DNA: TGTGCCAGCAGCTACACGAGGGGGGGCTCACCCCTCCACTTT; CDR3 protein: CASSYTRGGSPLHF
CDR3 length: 15; D gene: TRBD1; J gene: TRBJ1-6; V gene: TRBV6-5; clone size: -; CDR3 DNA: TGTGCCAGCAGTCCTCGGACAGGATCGACTTCACCCCTCCACTTT; CDR3 protein: CASSPRTGSTSPLHF
CDR3 length: 17; D gene: TRBD2; J gene: TRBJ2-5; V gene: TRBV7-9; clone size: -; CDR3 DNA: TGTGCCAGCACCAAAACTCCCCCTAGCGGGGTGAAAGAGACCCAGTACTTC; CDR3 protein: CASTKTPPSGVKETQYF
CDR3 length: 14; D gene: -; J gene: TRBJ1-2; V gene: TRBV5-1; clone size: -; CDR3 DNA: TGCGCCAGCAGCTTGGATGGGGCAGACTATGGCTACACCTTC; CDR3 protein: CASSLDGADYGYTF
CDR3 length: 12; D gene: -; J gene: TRBJ1-1; V gene: TRBV19; clone size: -; CDR3 DNA: TGTGCCAGTAGTATAGCTCCCTTCGAAGCTTTCTTT; CDR3 protein: CASSIAPFEAFF
CDR3 length: 16; D gene: -; J gene: TRBJ2-2; V gene: TRBV30; clone size: few; CDR3 DNA: TGTGCCTGGAGTCTTGACGGGGAGCCGAACACCGGGGAGCTGTTTTTT; CDR3 protein: CAWSLDGEPNTGELFF
CDR3 length: 16; D gene: TRBD2; J gene: TRBJ2-2; V gene: TRBV14; clone size: -; CDR3 DNA: TGTGCCAGCAGCCTGGGACTAGCGGTTTATACCGGGGAGCTGTTTTTT; CDR3 protein: CASSLGLAVYTGELFF
CDR3 length: 14; D gene: -; J gene: TRBJ2-1; V gene: TRBV19; clone size: -; CDR3 DNA: TGTGCCAGTAGTCCACCCGTGAGGAACAATGAGCAGTTCTTC; CDR3 protein: CASSPPVRNNEQFF
CDR3 length: 15; D gene: -; J gene: TRBJ2-5; V gene: TRBV28; clone size: once; CDR3 DNA: TGTGCCAGCAGTTTCCTTTATCCAGGGTCCCAGACCCAGTACTTC; CDR3 protein: CASSFLYPGSQTQYF
CDR3 length: 13; D gene: TRBD1; J gene: TRBJ1-2; V gene: TRBV5-6; clone size: -; CDR3 DNA: TGTGCCAGCAGCTCGACAGGGGTGGTTGGCTACACCTTC; CDR3 protein: CASSSTGVVGYTF
CDR3 length: 16; D gene: -; J gene: TRBJ2-2; V gene: TRBV13; clone size: -; CDR3 DNA: TGTGCCAGCAGCATACGGACAACCTCGAACACCGGGGAGCTGTTTTTT; CDR3 protein: CASSIRTTSNTGELFF
CDR3 length: 13; D gene: -; J gene: TRBJ1-1; V gene: TRBV29-1; clone size: once; CDR3 DNA: TGCAGCGTCGTGGGGTGGGGGAATGGTAAAGCTTTCTTT; CDR3 protein: CSVVGWGNGKAFF
CDR3 length: 13; D gene: -; J gene: TRBJ1-1; V gene: TRBV18; clone size: -; CDR3 DNA: TGTGCCAGCTCGCCTACAGGGAACACTGAAGCTTTCTTT; CDR3 protein: CASSPTGNTEAFF
CDR3 length: 16; D gene: TRBD2; J gene: TRBJ2-7; V gene: TRBV3-1/TRBV3-2; clone size: -; CDR3 DNA: TGTGCCAGCAGCCTGGGACTAGCGGGGAAACCGGGGGAGCAGTACTTC; CDR3 protein: CASSLGLAGKPGEQYF
CDR3 length: 14; D gene: TRBD1; J gene: TRBJ2-1; V gene: TRBV7-9; clone size: few; CDR3 DNA: TGTGCCAGCAGCCAAGGACAGGGTTGGAATGAGCAGTTCTTC; CDR3 protein: CASSQGQGWNEQFF
CDR3 length: 16; D gene: TRBD1; J gene: TRBJ2-2; V gene: TRBV5-1; clone size: -; CDR3 DNA: TGCGCCAGCAGCTTGGGGCCAGGGGGTCCCACCGGGGAGCTGTTTTTT; CDR3 protein: CASSLGPGGPTGELFF
CDR3 length: 14; D gene: -; J gene: TRBJ2-5; V gene: TRBV6-5; clone size: -; CDR3 DNA: TGTGCCAGCACCAGGAGTGCAGGGGAAGAGACCCAGTACTTC; CDR3 protein: CASTRSAGEETQYF
CDR3 length: 14; D gene: -; J gene: TRBJ2-3; V gene: TRBV7-9; clone size: -; CDR3 DNA: TGTGCCAGCAGCTACGGGCCCGAGGGGGATACGCAGTATTTT; CDR3 protein: CASSYGPEGDTQYF
CDR3 length: 13; D gene: -; J gene: TRBJ1-1; V gene: TRBV7-2; clone size: -; CDR3 DNA: TGTGCCAGCAGCTTACGATCCCAGACTGAAGCTTTCTTT; CDR3 protein: CASSLRSQTEAFF
CDR3 length: 15; D gene: -; J gene: TRBJ2-5; V gene: TRBV7-6; clone size: once; CDR3 DNA: TGTGCCAGCAGCTCTATACAGGGTATACAAGAGACCCAGTACTTC; CDR3 protein: CASSSIQGIQETQYF
CDR3 length: 16; D gene: -; J gene: TRBJ1-1; V gene: TRBV4-1; clone size: -; CDR3 DNA: TGCGCCAGCAGCCAAGGGAGGGTTCGCGAGGACACTGAAGCTTTCTTT; CDR3 protein: CASSQGRVREDTEAFF
CDR3 length: 14; D gene: -; J gene: TRBJ2-7; V gene: TRBV4-1; clone size: -; CDR3 DNA: TGCGCCAGCGCGATACAGGAGGGGGAATACGAGCAGTACTTC; CDR3 protein: CASAIQEGEYEQYF
CDR3 length: 18; D gene: -; J gene: TRBJ2-4; V gene: TRBV4-3; clone size: -; CDR3 DNA: TGCGCCAGCAGCCAAGAGCCCGCAGGGCCTCTAGCCAAAAACATTCAGTACTTC; CDR3 protein: CASSQEPAGPLAKNIQYF
CDR3 length: 15; D gene: -; J gene: TRBJ1-2; V gene: TRBV14; clone size: few; CDR3 DNA: TGTGCCAGCAGCCCCGGACAGCCGACTTCCCGGGGCTACACCTTC; CDR3 protein: CASSPGQPTSRGYTF
CDR3 length: 14; D gene: TRBD1; J gene: TRBJ1-1; V gene: TRBV3-1/TRBV3-2; clone size: -; CDR3 DNA: TGTGCCAGCAGCCAAACCACAGGGGGAACTGAAGCTTTCTTT; CDR3 protein: CASSQTTGGTEAFF
CDR3 length: 15; D gene: TRBD2; J gene: TRBJ2-7; V gene: TRBV27; clone size: -; CDR3 DNA: TGTGCCAGCAGTTTAGCGTTAGCGGGAACCTACGAGCAGTACTTC; CDR3 protein: CASSLALAGTYEQYF
CDR3 length: 13; D gene: -; J gene: TRBJ2-3; V gene: TRBV27; clone size: -; CDR3 DNA: TGTGCCAGCAGAACGACGGCCGGAGATACGCAGTATTTT; CDR3 protein: CASRTTAGDTQYF
CDR3 length: 14; D gene: -; J gene: TRBJ1-1; V gene: TRBV4-1; clone size: few; CDR3 DNA: TGCGCCAGCAGCCCCGCGGGAGTGAACACTGAAGCTTTCTTT; CDR3 protein: CASSPAGVNTEAFF
CDR3 length: 13; D gene: -; J gene: TRBJ1-2; V gene: TRBV12-3/TRBV12-4; clone size: -; CDR3 DNA: TGTGCCACACTTCAAAATGGGGACTATGGCTACACCTTC; CDR3 protein: CATLQNGDYGYTF
CDR3 length: 16; D gene: TRBD1; J gene: TRBJ1-2; V gene: TRBV5-1; clone size: -; CDR3 DNA: TGCGCCAGCAGCTTGGGCCCGACAGGGGGTAACTATGGCTACACCTTC; CDR3 protein: CASSLGPTGGNYGYTF
CDR3 length: 15; D gene: -; J gene: TRBJ1-2; V gene: TRBV3-1/TRBV3-2; clone size: -; CDR3 DNA: TGTGCCAGCAGCCAAGCCGACGGCTCCAACTATGGCTACACCTTC; CDR3 protein: CASSQADGSNYGYTF
CDR3 length: 13; D gene: -; J gene: TRBJ2-5; V gene: TRBV7-3; clone size: -; CDR3 DNA: TGTGCCAGCAGTCGGAGGTCACAAGAGACCCAGTACTTC; CDR3 protein: CASSRRSQETQYF
CDR3 length: 14; D gene: TRBD1; J gene: TRBJ1-1; V gene: TRBV3-1/TRBV3-2; clone size: -; CDR3 DNA: TGTGCCAGCAGCCACAGGGGGCCCCAGGGGGAAGCTTTCTTT; CDR3 protein: CASSHRGPQGEAFF
CDR3 length: 12; D gene: -; J gene: TRBJ1-1; V gene: TRBV3-1/TRBV3-2; clone size: -; CDR3 DNA: TGTGCCAGCGAGGGGGGACGGACTGAAGCTTTCTTT; CDR3 protein: CASEGGRTEAFF
CDR3 length: 11; D gene: -; J gene: TRBJ1-1; V gene: TRBV6-5; clone size: medium-sized; CDR3 DNA: TGTGCCAGCCCGAGTGGCACTGAAGCTTTCTTT; CDR3 protein: CASPSGTEAFF
CDR3 length: 16; D gene: TRBD2; J gene: TRBJ2-1; V gene: TRBV7-8; clone size: -; CDR3 DNA: TGTGCCAGCAGCTTAGAACTAGCGGGAGCTGTGGATGAGCAGTTCTTC; CDR3 protein: CASSLELAGAVDEQFF